This TCR beta chain was documented in a study of type 1 regulatory T cells. For the study at large: T-allo10 is an in vitro-generated, Tr1-enriched CD4 T cell product specific for alloantigen.

Each CDR3 protein is one row after TCRdb ran MiXCR on the reads. The sample holds approximately 100,000 distinct CDR3 sequences, roughly 31% seen once. This clonotype was counted a few times. The germline gives CDR1 SGHTA, CDR2 FQGNSA. The CDR3 has 13 residues. V was clipped by 1 base and J by 3 bases, with 7 bases between them. The genes are TRBV7-2 and TRBJ2-7; D unclear. Sequencing used CD4+ T cells, either the whole sample or a sorted fraction (not recorded which). The receptor was isolated from a human donor in good health. The CDR3 protein is CASSLGQDYEQYF. CDR3 bases: TGTGCCAGCAGCTTAGGTCAGGACTACGAGCAGTACTTC. The whole variable domain, remainder taken from reference TRBV7-2 and TRBJ2-7, is GAGVSQSPSNKVTEKGKDVELRCDPISGHTALYWYRQSLGQGLEFLIYFQGNSAPDKSGLPSDRFSAERTGGSVSTLTIQRTQQEDSAVYLCASSLGQDYEQYFGPGTRLTVT.